The 20 T cell receptor beta chains reported below all come from one sample, sequenced in a study of blood T cell repertoires in COVID-19. Sequencing used immunoSEQ multiplex PCR; TCRdb keeps in-frame clones, though not all of them. The sample consists of roughly 240,000 clones, 75% to 90% of them appearing once. Material: peripheral blood. The receptors were sampled from a woman aged 30 to 39 who had recovered from COVID-19.

The rearrangement uses TRBV10-3 and TRBJ1-4; 10 bases align to TRBD1. The CDR3 consists of 15 residues. Germline lookup yields CDR1 ENHRY and CDR2 SYGVKD. Germline trimming cut 0 bases from V and 6 bases from J; bases unmatched to any gene: 1. CDR3: CAISESGQGYEKLFF. CDR3 coding DNA: TGTGCCATCAGTGAGTCGGGACAGGGGTATGAAAAACTGTTTTTT.

J is TRBJ2-3 and V is TRBV7-6, with 9 bases lining up with TRBD2. J lost 1 base, V lost 1 base, and 6 bases had no gene match. The V gene's germline CDR1 is SGHVS and CDR2 FNYEAQ. There are 17 residues in the CDR3. The CDR3 region is CASSLGTSEGGTDTQYF. In nucleotides, the CDR3 is TGTGCCAGCAGCTTAGGGACTAGCGAGGGTGGCACAGATACGCAGTATTTT.

The J gene is TRBJ2-1, the V gene TRBV5-5; TRBD2 aligns across 8 bases. This CDR3 contains 16 residues. Germline V CDR1 and CDR2: SGHKS, YYEKEE (reference sequence). Trimming cost V 0 bases and J 1 base; bases outside gene matches: 3. The CDR3 is CASSLERGGSYNEQFF. The CDR3 nucleotides read TGTGCCAGCAGCTTGGAACGGGGGGGATCCTACAATGAGCAGTTCTTC.

The gene calls are TRBV7-2 and TRBJ2-7, with D possibly TRBD2 on 5 matching bases. Trimming removed 3 bases from V and 1 base from J, with 13 bases in between. Germline CDR1 SGHTA, CDR2 FQGNSA. The CDR3 has 15 amino acids. CDR3 loop: CASSLSGIGSYEQYF. The CDR3 DNA reads as TGTGCCAGCAGCTTGTCGGGGATTGGGTCCTACGAGCAGTACTTC.

This clone was observed a handful of times. J is TRBJ2-7 and V is TRBV5-1; D is perhaps TRBD2 (6 bases). The CDR3 is made up of 18 amino acids. Trimming took off 1 base at V and 2 bases at J, with 22 bases between the two ends. In germline, CDR1 is SGHRS, CDR2 YFSETQ. The CDR3 is CASSLPRFPGLITYEQYF. The CDR3 nucleotides are TGCGCCAGCAGCTTGCCCAGATTTCCGGGACTGATAACCTACGAGCAGTACTTC.

The chain combines TRBV6-1 with TRBJ1-5; 10 positions match TRBD1. The CDR3 consists of 16 residues. V was clipped by 4 bases and J by 3 bases; unmatched bases: 6. Per germline, CDR1 MNHNS and CDR2 SASEGT. The CDR3 here is CASSAPDRGTNQPQHF. The DNA for the CDR3 is TGTGCCAGCAGTGCCCCGGACAGGGGGACCAATCAGCCCCAGCATTTT.

The chain combines TRBV19 with TRBJ1-2, with 8 bases identical to TRBD1. Germline V gene sequence: CDR1 LNHDA, CDR2 SQIVND (reference sequence). Unmatched junction bases numbered 7, after V lost 3 bases and J lost 4 bases. The CDR3 consists of 15 residues. The CDR3 spells CASSITRTGSYGYTF. The CDR3 DNA reads as TGTGCCAGTAGTATTACCCGGACAGGGAGCTATGGCTACACCTTC.

This chain links TRBV18 with TRBJ1-6, with TRBD1 identical over 7 bases. V gave up 3 bases and J gave up 14 bases; unmatched junction bases: 7. Germline V CDR1 and CDR2: KGHSH, LQKENI. This CDR3 region has 13 residues. CDR3 DNA sequence: TGTGCCAGCTCACCCGGACAGGATTTATCCCTCCACTTT. Its protein product is CASSPGQDLSLHF.

The rearrangement links TRBV4-2 to TRBJ2-3; TRBD2 matches at 8 bases. Germline V gene lookup returns CDR1 LGHNA and CDR2 YNFKEQ. CDR3 size: 19 residues. With V trimmed by 0 bases and J by 5 bases, 16 bases remained unmatched. CDR3 nucleotide sequence: TGTGCCAGCAGCCAAGATTTGAGCGGAACGGGGGGGCTGAGAGATACGCAGTATTTT. This gives the protein CASSQDLSGTGGLRDTQYF.

J is TRBJ2-5 and V is TRBV6-5; 11 bases map to TRBD2. CDR1 and CDR2 from the germline V gene are MNHEY and SVGAGI. The length of the CDR3 is 14 residues. The trim removed 6 bases at V and 5 bases at J, leaving 5 bases unmatched. CDR3 protein: CASRVAGGPETQYF. The CDR3 DNA is TGTGCCAGCAGGGTAGCGGGGGGGCCGGAGACCCAGTACTTC.

This clone was counted once. The gene calls are TRBV6-5 and TRBJ1-1; the D is unclear. V lost 7 bases and J lost 1, with 10 bases in between. Germline V gives CDR1 MNHEY, CDR2 SVGAGI. The CDR3 covers 13 residues. The CDR3 loop is CASTGLTNTEAFF. In DNA, the CDR3 is TGTGCCAGCACAGGACTGACGAACACTGAAGCTTTCTTT.

This clone was observed a handful of times. This chain joins TRBV19 and TRBJ2-1, with D possibly TRBD1 on 6 matching bases. Germline CDR1 reads LNHDA; CDR2 reads SQIVND (reference sequence). This CDR3 has 16 residues. The V end lost 7 bases, the J end lost 0 bases, and 16 bases lay between the germline ends. The CDR3 bases are TGTGCCAGTAACCTGAAAACAGGGAGCTCCTACAATGAGCAGTTCTTC. This encodes CASNLKTGSSYNEQFF.

CDR3 DNA: TGTGCCAGCAGTGAGAGACAGGGTCGCACCGGGGAGCTGTTTTTT. It codes for CASSERQGRTGELFF. This chain links TRBV2 with TRBJ2-2; 7 nucleotides line up with TRBD1. The junction had 5 bases not matched to a gene; V was cut back by 3 bases and J by 4 bases. CDR1 and CDR2 from the germline V gene are SNHLY and FYNNEI. The CDR3 is 15 amino acids.

The V gene is TRBV7-3, the J gene TRBJ2-1, with a tentative D call TRBD1 (5 bases). CDR1 and CDR2 from the germline V gene are SGHTA and FQGTGA. Trimming removed 2 bases from V and 7 bases from J, with 12 bases in between. This CDR3 is built from 14 residues. CDR3 DNA: TGTGCCAGCAGCTTATCAAGGGGTGGGAATGAGCAGTTCTTC. This translates into CASSLSRGGNEQFF. The variable domain in full, completed from reference TRBV7-3 and TRBJ2-1, reads GAGVSQTPSNKVTEKGKYVELRCDPISGHTALYWYRQSLGQGPEFLIYFQGTGAADDSGLPNDRFFAVRPEGSVSTLKIQRTERGDSAVYLCASSLSRGGNEQFFGPGTRLTVL.

V usage is TRBV7-9 and J usage is TRBJ2-5, with TRBD1 matching over 10 bases. Germline CDR1 is SEHNR and CDR2 is FQNEAQ (reference sequence). The junction had 11 bases not matched to a gene; V was cut back by 0 bases and J by 10 bases. The CDR3 has 16 amino acids. The chain's CDR3 is CASSLAQFGTGEDQYF. In DNA form, the CDR3 reads TGTGCCAGCAGCTTAGCGCAATTTGGGACAGGGGAAGACCAGTACTTC.

J is TRBJ1-2 and V is TRBV18; perhaps TRBD1 as D (5 bases). The CDR3 runs 14 residues. Trimming cost V 3 bases and J 5 bases, with 13 bases left between them. Germline CDR1 is KGHSH and CDR2 is LQKENI. This CDR3 is CASSPSQGGYGYTF. CDR3 in DNA: TGTGCCAGCTCACCCAGTCAGGGAGGGTATGGCTACACCTTC.

CDR3 bases: TGTGCCAGCAGCCAAGGGGTACAGGGGGGAAATTATGGCTACACCTTC. This translates into CASSQGVQGGNYGYTF. The chain recombines TRBV4-2 with TRBJ1-2, with 8 bases matching TRBD1. The V and J ends lost 1 base and 5 bases, in that order; junction bases with no gene match: 9. This CDR3 is built from 16 residues. Per the germline V gene, CDR1 is LGHNA and CDR2 is YNFKEQ.

The chain couples TRBV25-1 to TRBJ1-1; D is undetermined. Germline values: CDR1 MGHDK, CDR2 SYGVNS. CDR3 length equals 12 residues. V dropped 0 bases and J dropped 3 bases, with 2 bases sitting between them. CDR3 bases: TGTGCCAGCAGTGAATACTACACTGAAGCTTTCTTT. As protein: CASSEYYTEAFF.

The chain is built from TRBV6-5 and TRBJ1-1; TRBD1 might be the D (5 bases). V lost 6 bases to trimming and J lost 5 bases, with 16 bases between them. Germline assignment: CDR1 MNHEY and CDR2 SVGAGI. The CDR3 loop spans 14 amino acids. The CDR3 loop is CASRDLGVGTEAFF. CDR3 nucleotides: TGTGCCAGCAGGGATTTAGGGGTAGGGACTGAAGCTTTCTTT.

The chain employs TRBV12-3 or TRBV12-4 and TRBJ2-7; weak D call: TRBD2 (6 bases). The CDR3 covers 13 residues. Trimming shortened V by 8 bases and J by 6 bases, and 17 bases separated the two germline ends. The CDR3 region has the DNA TGTGCCAGCCCCGGGAGTTCTAGGGGCGAGCAGTACTTC. This sequence encodes CASPGSSRGEQYF.